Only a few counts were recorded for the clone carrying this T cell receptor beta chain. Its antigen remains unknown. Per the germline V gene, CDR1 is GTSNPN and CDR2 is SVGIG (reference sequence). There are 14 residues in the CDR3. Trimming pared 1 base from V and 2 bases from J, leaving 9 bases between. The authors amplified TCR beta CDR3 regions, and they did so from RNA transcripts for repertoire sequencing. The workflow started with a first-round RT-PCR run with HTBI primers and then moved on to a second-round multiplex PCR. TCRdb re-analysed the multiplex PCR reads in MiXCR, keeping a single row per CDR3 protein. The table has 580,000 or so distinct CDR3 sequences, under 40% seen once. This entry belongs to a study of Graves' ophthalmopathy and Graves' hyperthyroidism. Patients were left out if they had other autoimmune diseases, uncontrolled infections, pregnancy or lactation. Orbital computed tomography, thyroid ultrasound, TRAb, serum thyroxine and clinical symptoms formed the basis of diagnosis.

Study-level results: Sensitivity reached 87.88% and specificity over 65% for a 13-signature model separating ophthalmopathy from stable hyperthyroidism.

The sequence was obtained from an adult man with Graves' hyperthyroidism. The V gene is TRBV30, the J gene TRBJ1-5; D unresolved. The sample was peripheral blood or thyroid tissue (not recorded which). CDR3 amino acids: CAWSALGGNQPQHF. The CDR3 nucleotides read TGTGCCTGGAGTGCCTTAGGTGGCAATCAGCCCCAGCATTTT. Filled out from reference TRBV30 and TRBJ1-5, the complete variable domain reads SQTIHQWPATLVQPVGSPLSLECTVEGTSNPNLYWYRQAAGRGLQLLFYSVGIGQISSEVPQNLSASRPQDRQFILSSKKLLLSDSGFYLCAWSALGGNQPQHFGDGTRLSIL.